Listed below are T cell receptor beta chains from one sample, sequenced in a study of Tregs in tolerant kidney transplant recipients. Assay used: immunoSEQ multiplex PCR; TCRdb lists only in-frame clones, some missing. The sample shows tens of thousands of clones, about 90% of them seen only once. Sequencing was done on a sample of Tregs from blood. Receptor source: a human donor in good health. Each CDR3 is given with its conserved first and last residue. Each record gives: D gene, clone size, J gene, V gene, CDR3 length, CDR3 DNA, CDR3 protein. The D gene is left open where the match is weak. The size of a clone is reported for some rows only, either as once, few or many, or as a class for expanded clones.

D gene: NA
clone size: NA
J gene: TRBJ1-2
V gene: TRBV30
CDR3 length: 12
CDR3 DNA: TGTGCCTGGAGTATCAGCTACTATGGCTACACCTTC
CDR3 protein: CAWSISYYGYTF

D gene: NA
clone size: NA
J gene: TRBJ2-2
V gene: TRBV7-9
CDR3 length: 15
CDR3 DNA: TGTGCCAGCAGTTCGCCCCAGGGTTTGGCCGGGGAGCTGTTTTTT
CDR3 protein: CASSSPQGLAGELFF

D gene: NA
clone size: NA
J gene: TRBJ1-5
V gene: TRBV6-1
CDR3 length: 15
CDR3 DNA: TGTGCCAGCAGTATGGAATCGGCTAGCAATCAGCCCCAGCATTTT
CDR3 protein: CASSMESASNQPQHF

D gene: NA
clone size: NA
J gene: TRBJ2-5
V gene: TRBV18
CDR3 length: 17
CDR3 DNA: TGTGCCAGCTCACCACTACCGACAGGACTCCCACAAGAGACCCAGTACTTC
CDR3 protein: CASSPLPTGLPQETQYF

D gene: NA
clone size: NA
J gene: TRBJ1-1
V gene: TRBV30
CDR3 length: 15
CDR3 DNA: TGTGCCTGGAGTTCTTTCCAGGGATTGAACACTGAAGCTTTCTTT
CDR3 protein: CAWSSFQGLNTEAFF

D gene: TRBD1
clone size: NA
J gene: TRBJ1-2
V gene: TRBV5-1
CDR3 length: 12
CDR3 DNA: TGCGCCAGCAAAGGGGGCAACTATGGCTACACCTTC
CDR3 protein: CASKGGNYGYTF

D gene: TRBD2
clone size: few
J gene: TRBJ2-2
V gene: TRBV6-5
CDR3 length: 15
CDR3 DNA: TGTGCCAGCAGTTACAACAGCGGGAGGGCCGGGGAGCTGTTTTTT
CDR3 protein: CASSYNSGRAGELFF

D gene: NA
clone size: few
J gene: TRBJ1-5
V gene: TRBV15
CDR3 length: 15
CDR3 DNA: TGTGCCACCAGCAGAGACTGGGGCGGCAATCAGCCCCAGCATTTT
CDR3 protein: CATSRDWGGNQPQHF

D gene: NA
clone size: once
J gene: TRBJ1-5
V gene: TRBV7-9
CDR3 length: 15
CDR3 DNA: TGTGCCAGCAGCTTAGAAGCGACACCGAATCAGCCCCAGCATTTT
CDR3 protein: CASSLEATPNQPQHF

D gene: TRBD1
clone size: NA
J gene: TRBJ1-5
V gene: TRBV11-2
CDR3 length: 13
CDR3 DNA: TGTGCCAGCAGCCCGGACAGGACACAGCCCCAGCATTTT
CDR3 protein: CASSPDRTQPQHF

D gene: NA
clone size: NA
J gene: TRBJ2-7
V gene: TRBV27
CDR3 length: 13
CDR3 DNA: TGTGCCAGCAGTTTTATCGGGGGCGGCGAGCAGTACTTC
CDR3 protein: CASSFIGGGEQYF

D gene: NA
clone size: few
J gene: TRBJ1-1
V gene: TRBV6-4
CDR3 length: 14
CDR3 DNA: TGTGCCAGCAGTGGTCGCGGGACCCAACAAGGAGCTTTCTTT
CDR3 protein: CASSGRGTQQGAFF

D gene: NA
clone size: NA
J gene: TRBJ2-7
V gene: TRBV6-5
CDR3 length: 15
CDR3 DNA: TGTGCCAGCAGTTACTCGGGGGTCCTCTCCTATGAGCAGTACTTC
CDR3 protein: CASSYSGVLSYEQYF

D gene: NA
clone size: NA
J gene: TRBJ2-7
V gene: TRBV4-1
CDR3 length: 14
CDR3 DNA: TGCGCCAGCAGCCAAGGATATATCTCCTACGAGCAGTACTTC
CDR3 protein: CASSQGYISYEQYF

D gene: NA
clone size: few
J gene: TRBJ2-7
V gene: TRBV10-3
CDR3 length: 13
CDR3 DNA: TGTGCCACCGGGACAAGCTCTACCTACGAGCAGTACTTC
CDR3 protein: CATGTSSTYEQYF

D gene: TRBD1
clone size: NA
J gene: TRBJ2-5
V gene: TRBV29-1
CDR3 length: 16
CDR3 DNA: TGCAGCGTTGAAAGGCCCCGGACAGGGGTGATGGGGGCCCAGTACTTC
CDR3 protein: CSVERPRTGVMGAQYF

D gene: NA
clone size: NA
J gene: TRBJ1-1
V gene: TRBV25-1
CDR3 length: 14
CDR3 DNA: TGTGCCAGCAAAAACTGGGACGGAGGTACTGAAGCTTTCTTT
CDR3 protein: CASKNWDGGTEAFF

D gene: NA
clone size: NA
J gene: TRBJ1-1
V gene: TRBV10-3
CDR3 length: 14
CDR3 DNA: TGTGCCATCAGTGAATGGGGGCGGAACACTGAAGCTTTCTTT
CDR3 protein: CAISEWGRNTEAFF

D gene: NA
clone size: NA
J gene: TRBJ2-1
V gene: TRBV5-4
CDR3 length: 15
CDR3 DNA: TGTGCCAGCATCATTCCGGTCTTTAACTACAATGAGCAGTTCTTC
CDR3 protein: CASIIPVFNYNEQFF

D gene: TRBD1
clone size: NA
J gene: TRBJ1-1
V gene: TRBV30
CDR3 length: 17
CDR3 DNA: TGTGCCTGCCGCCCCCGGGACAGGGGACCCAAGAACACTGAAGCTTTCTTT
CDR3 protein: CACRPRDRGPKNTEAFF

D gene: TRBD1
clone size: NA
J gene: TRBJ2-7
V gene: TRBV6-5
CDR3 length: 16
CDR3 DNA: TGTGCCAGCAGTTTCATTAGGGGACAGGGCGCTCCCGAGCAGTACTTC
CDR3 protein: CASSFIRGQGAPEQYF

D gene: NA
clone size: NA
J gene: TRBJ2-5
V gene: TRBV11-1
CDR3 length: 11
CDR3 DNA: TGTGCCAGCAGCGACAGGTTCGGCCAGTACTTC
CDR3 protein: CASSDRFGQYF

D gene: NA
clone size: NA
J gene: TRBJ2-2
V gene: TRBV6-1
CDR3 length: 14
CDR3 DNA: TGTGCCAGCAAGAAGATCGCGAACACCGGGGAGCTGTTTTTT
CDR3 protein: CASKKIANTGELFF

D gene: TRBD2
clone size: NA
J gene: TRBJ2-1
V gene: TRBV7-2
CDR3 length: 15
CDR3 DNA: TGTGCCAGCAGGATGTCTAGCGGGGGATACAATGAGCAGTTCTTC
CDR3 protein: CASRMSSGGYNEQFF

D gene: TRBD2
clone size: NA
J gene: TRBJ2-1
V gene: TRBV29-1
CDR3 length: 14
CDR3 DNA: TGCAGCGTTGTAGGCGGGAGGGCGCGTAATGAGCAGTTCTTC
CDR3 protein: CSVVGGRARNEQFF

D gene: NA
clone size: NA
J gene: TRBJ1-1
V gene: TRBV9
CDR3 length: 14
CDR3 DNA: TGTGCCAGCAGCGGACCGCCGTGGGGCACTGAAGCTTTCTTT
CDR3 protein: CASSGPPWGTEAFF

D gene: TRBD2
clone size: NA
J gene: TRBJ2-1
V gene: TRBV5-1
CDR3 length: 21
CDR3 DNA: TGCGCCAGCAGCCTAGGACTAGCGGGGGGCCTTCACGGCAGCTCCTACAATGAGCAGTTCTTC
CDR3 protein: CASSLGLAGGLHGSSYNEQFF

D gene: TRBD1
clone size: NA
J gene: TRBJ1-5
V gene: TRBV18
CDR3 length: 18
CDR3 DNA: TGTGCCAGCTCACCACAACTCGCTGGACAGGAGAACAATCAGCCCCAGCATTTT
CDR3 protein: CASSPQLAGQENNQPQHF

D gene: NA
clone size: once
J gene: TRBJ1-2
V gene: TRBV27
CDR3 length: 15
CDR3 DNA: TGTGCCAGCAGTTTATCGGGAAAACCTAACTATGGCTACACCTTC
CDR3 protein: CASSLSGKPNYGYTF

D gene: TRBD1
clone size: NA
J gene: TRBJ2-5
V gene: TRBV5-1
CDR3 length: 17
CDR3 DNA: TGCGCCAGCAGCCTAATCCTCATACAGGGGGCAGGGGAGACCCAGTACTTC
CDR3 protein: CASSLILIQGAGETQYF

D gene: NA
clone size: NA
J gene: TRBJ2-6
V gene: TRBV2
CDR3 length: 17
CDR3 DNA: TGTGCCAGCAGTAGGACAGTCCTTCCCTCTGGGGCCAACGTCCTGACTTTC
CDR3 protein: CASSRTVLPSGANVLTF

D gene: NA
clone size: NA
J gene: TRBJ1-1
V gene: TRBV11-3
CDR3 length: 15
CDR3 DNA: TGTGCCAGCAGCTTAGACGGCCTTTTGGGCACTGAAGCTTTCTTT
CDR3 protein: CASSLDGLLGTEAFF

D gene: NA
clone size: NA
J gene: TRBJ2-2
V gene: TRBV5-6
CDR3 length: 15
CDR3 DNA: TGTGCCAGCAGCTTGGACAGGGCGAACACCGGGGAGCTGTTTTTT
CDR3 protein: CASSLDRANTGELFF

D gene: NA
clone size: once
J gene: TRBJ2-1
V gene: TRBV7-2
CDR3 length: 18
CDR3 DNA: TGTGCCAGCAGCTTAGCATCTCCCGCGGGTAGGACCTACAATGAGCAGTTCTTC
CDR3 protein: CASSLASPAGRTYNEQFF

D gene: TRBD2
clone size: NA
J gene: TRBJ2-3
V gene: TRBV7-3
CDR3 length: 13
CDR3 DNA: TGTGCCAGCAGCCCGGGGGGGACAGATACGCAGTATTTT
CDR3 protein: CASSPGGTDTQYF

D gene: NA
clone size: NA
J gene: TRBJ2-5
V gene: TRBV7-9
CDR3 length: 15
CDR3 DNA: TGTGCCAGCAGCTTAACGGGGCAGGTCCAAGAGACCCAGTACTTC
CDR3 protein: CASSLTGQVQETQYF

D gene: NA
clone size: once
J gene: TRBJ1-5
V gene: TRBV15
CDR3 length: 12
CDR3 DNA: TGTGCCACCAGCAGACCTAATCAGCCCCAGCATTTT
CDR3 protein: CATSRPNQPQHF

D gene: TRBD1
clone size: once
J gene: TRBJ1-2
V gene: TRBV7-2
CDR3 length: 14
CDR3 DNA: TGTGCCAGCAGCCGCGGACAGGGGCCCTCTGGCTACACCTTC
CDR3 protein: CASSRGQGPSGYTF

D gene: NA
clone size: once
J gene: TRBJ2-1
V gene: TRBV4-2
CDR3 length: 13
CDR3 DNA: TGTGCCAGCAGCCCTCCGGGGCCCAGGGAGCAGTTCTTC
CDR3 protein: CASSPPGPREQFF

D gene: NA
clone size: NA
J gene: TRBJ1-2
V gene: TRBV7-8
CDR3 length: 15
CDR3 DNA: TGTGCCAGCAGCTCCGAATATGGCCTGGGTGAAGGCTACACCTTC
CDR3 protein: CASSSEYGLGEGYTF

D gene: NA
clone size: NA
J gene: TRBJ1-2
V gene: TRBV19
CDR3 length: 14
CDR3 DNA: TGTGCCAGTAGTAGCCTAGGGGGGAAATATGGCTACACCTTC
CDR3 protein: CASSSLGGKYGYTF

D gene: NA
clone size: NA
J gene: TRBJ2-3
V gene: TRBV9
CDR3 length: 13
CDR3 DNA: TGTGCCAGCACCACGGGGGTCACAGATACGCAGTATTTT
CDR3 protein: CASTTGVTDTQYF